These T cell receptor beta chains were read from a single sample in a study of T-cell memory formation after mild COVID-19. TCRdb re-called the 5' RACE reads with MiXCR, one entry per CDR3 protein. This table holds roughly 610,000 distinct CDR3 sequences, approximately 15% found once. The sequenced material came from PBMCs or a T cell subset sorted from them (not recorded which). The receptors were sampled from an adult woman who had mild COVID-19 (a few samples of this study predate the infection). Cell type and time point are not known. The CDR3 runs from the conserved cysteine through the conserved F or W. Each record gives: clone size, J gene, V gene, D gene, CDR3 DNA, CDR3 protein. D genes are given only for firm matches. Some rows have no size entry. The others give once, few or many, or a class for an expanded clone.

>few|TRBJ2-3|TRBV11-1|-
TGTGCCAGCAGCTTAGACAGGGTCGGGGATACGCAGTATTTT
CASSLDRVGDTQYF
>-|TRBJ1-5|TRBV24-1|-
TGTGCCACCAGTGATTTCCCCGTGAGGGGTGAGCATTTT
CATSDFPVRGEHF
>-|TRBJ2-7|TRBV27|TRBD1
TGTGCCAGCAGTTTATTCGGTCGTGAACAGGGGAGCGTCCAGCAGTACTTC
CASSLFGREQGSVQQYF
>-|TRBJ2-2|TRBV7-9|-
TGTGCCAGCAGCGCGGACAGACTGACCGGGGAGCTGTTTTTT
CASSADRLTGELFF
>few|TRBJ2-1|TRBV5-1|-
TGCGCCAGCAGCTTGGGACCGACACCGTACAATGAGCAGTTCTTC
CASSLGPTPYNEQFF
>-|TRBJ2-1|TRBV29-1|-
TGCAGCGTTTCCCCTTCGAGCATTGAGCAGTTCTTC
CSVSPSSIEQFF
>few|TRBJ2-1|TRBV30|-
TGTGCCTGGGCCCTTGGGGGGGGCTTTGAGCAGTTCTTC
CAWALGGGFEQFF
>-|TRBJ2-3|TRBV7-6|TRBD2
TGTGCCAGCAGCTTAGATCCAGCGGGGGCCGGTACGCAGTATTTT
CASSLDPAGAGTQYF
>-|TRBJ1-4|TRBV15|-
TGTGCCACAGACGAGGGAGGGGCTAATGAAAAACTGTTTTTT
CATDEGGANEKLFF
>-|TRBJ2-2|TRBV5-1|-
TGCGCCAGCAGCTACGGACAGCCCGGGGAGCTGTTTTTT
CASSYGQPGELFF
>many|TRBJ2-3|TRBV5-1|TRBD2
TGCGCCAGCACCAGGGCGGGGGTCGCAGATACGCAGTATTTT
CASTRAGVADTQYF
>-|TRBJ2-1|TRBV12-3/TRBV12-4|-
TGTGCCAGCAGGCCAGGGGCTGGGTCCTACAATGAGCAGTTCTTC
CASRPGAGSYNEQFF
>-|TRBJ2-7|TRBV4-1|-
TGCGCCAGCAGCCAAGATGACAGAGCCGCCTACGAGCAGTACTTC
CASSQDDRAAYEQYF
>-|TRBJ2-2|TRBV29-1|-
TGCGGCGTTGAATCAGGGGAGTTGGACACCGGGGAGCTGTTTTTT
CGVESGELDTGELFF
>many|TRBJ2-5|TRBV5-4|TRBD2
TGTGCCAGCAGCCCTAGCGGGGGGGACCAAGAGACCCAGTACTTC
CASSPSGGDQETQYF
>-|TRBJ2-3|TRBV27|-
TGTGCCAGCAGGGGAACCCCGGAGCGCGCAGATACGCAGTATTTT
CASRGTPERADTQYF
>few|TRBJ1-6|TRBV9|-
TGTGCCAGCAGCGTCGACACCCTCTATTCACCCCTCCACTTT
CASSVDTLYSPLHF
>-|TRBJ1-5|TRBV4-3|-
TGCGCCAGCAGCCAAGATCCGGGCCCCGAAGGGCCCCAGCATTTT
CASSQDPGPEGPQHF
>few|TRBJ2-1|TRBV7-9|-
TGTGCCAGCAGCTCCCGGGCGGGCTTGACCTACAATGAGCAGTTCTTC
CASSSRAGLTYNEQFF
>few|TRBJ1-5|TRBV12-3/TRBV12-4|-
TGTGCCAGCAGTTTTCTAGATAGCAATCAGCCCCAGCATTTT
CASSFLDSNQPQHF
>-|TRBJ1-2|TRBV29-1|-
TGCAGCGCACTTGGGGAGAGCGACTATGGCTACACCTTC
CSALGESDYGYTF
>few|TRBJ2-1|TRBV7-6|TRBD1
TGTGCCAGCAGCCAACTACCAAGACAGGGGCTCAATGAGCAGTTCTTC
CASSQLPRQGLNEQFF
>few|TRBJ2-4|TRBV6-6|-
TGTGCCAGCAGCATCCCCCTTTTTGACGCCAAAAACATTCAGTACTTC
CASSIPLFDAKNIQYF
>-|TRBJ2-7|TRBV12-3/TRBV12-4|TRBD2
TGTGCCAGCAGTTCCTGGACTAGCGGCTACGAGCAGTACTTC
CASSSWTSGYEQYF
>few|TRBJ1-5|TRBV2|-
TGTGCCAGCAGGGAGGACACTCGAAATCAGCCCCAGCATTTT
CASREDTRNQPQHF
>-|TRBJ2-3|TRBV20-1|-
TGCAGTGCTAGGCCATTGCAGAGTACAGATACGCAGTATTTT
CSARPLQSTDTQYF
>once|TRBJ1-1|TRBV6-5|-
TGTGCCAGCAGTTACGGTGGCCGTGCTACTGAAGCTTTCTTT
CASSYGGRATEAFF
>few|TRBJ1-4|TRBV3-1|-
TGTGCCAGCAGCCCAGACGAAAAGTTGTGGGATGAAAAACTGTTTTTT
CASSPDEKLWDEKLFF
>-|TRBJ2-6|TRBV15|-
TGTGCCACCAGCAGAGGGGGGGCTGGGGCCAACGTCCTGACTTTC
CATSRGGAGANVLTF
>few|TRBJ1-1|TRBV15|-
TGTGCCACCGCTGTAGGATTGGGGAACACTGAAGCTTTCTTT
CATAVGLGNTEAFF
>-|TRBJ2-1|TRBV27|TRBD2
TGCACCAGCAGTTTTGAGCCAGCGGGAGGAAGGGATGAGCAGTTCTTC
CTSSFEPAGGRDEQFF
>-|TRBJ2-7|TRBV7-9|TRBD1
TGTGCCAGCAGCTTCGGACAGGTAACCTACGAGCAGTACTTC
CASSFGQVTYEQYF
>many|TRBJ2-2|TRBV5-6|TRBD2
TGTGCCAGCAGCCCGGGAGGCCGGGGTTTGGGGGAGCTGTTTTTT
CASSPGGRGLGELFF
>-|TRBJ2-5|TRBV20-1|-
TGCAGTGCTAGAGGCGGACTGCACCAAGAGACCCAGTACTTC
CSARGGLHQETQYF
>-|TRBJ2-7|TRBV20-1|TRBD2
TGCAGTGCTAGTGAGACTAGCGGGGCCTACGAGCAGTACTTC
CSASETSGAYEQYF
>-|TRBJ2-3|TRBV29-1|TRBD2
TGCAGCGGGGTTAGCGGGAGTGACGCAGATACGCAGTATTTT
CSGVSGSDADTQYF
>few|TRBJ2-7|TRBV7-9|TRBD1
TGTGCCAGCAGCACGGACAGGGTGGACGAGCAGTACTTC
CASSTDRVDEQYF
>few|TRBJ2-1|TRBV7-9|-
TGTGCCAGCAGCTTGGGGCTAGAGGTTGAGCAGTTCTTC
CASSLGLEVEQFF
>-|TRBJ2-7|TRBV27|TRBD2
TGTGCCAGCAGTGCAGCGGGGGGGGCCATCCCCTACGAGCAGTACTTC
CASSAAGGAIPYEQYF
>-|TRBJ2-7|TRBV15|TRBD1
TGTGCCACCAGCAGTGTTCCGGGACAGGTTCACTACGAGCAGTACTTC
CATSSVPGQVHYEQYF
>few|TRBJ2-1|TRBV6-6|TRBD2
TGTGCCAGCAGTCCGACTAGCGGGACTGTCTCTGAGCAGTTCTTC
CASSPTSGTVSEQFF
>many|TRBJ2-2|TRBV5-1|-
TGCGCCAGCAGCTTGGATTCCACCGGGGAGCTGTTTTTT
CASSLDSTGELFF
>-|TRBJ1-5|TRBV6-2/TRBV6-3|-
TGTGCCAGCAGTTACTCGGGGTGGCCCCAGCATTTT
CASSYSGWPQHF
>-|TRBJ2-3|TRBV20-1|-
TGCAGTGCGCTGACTTCCGGGCAGCCCAGCACAGATACGCAGTATTTT
CSALTSGQPSTDTQYF
>-|TRBJ1-6|TRBV5-1|TRBD1
TGCGCCAGCAGCTTTGGGGGACAGTATAATTCACCCCTCCACTTT
CASSFGGQYNSPLHF
>-|TRBJ1-2|TRBV20-1|-
TGCAGTGCAGCCCCTACAGGTCCCAACTATGGCTACACCTTC
CSAAPTGPNYGYTF
>many|TRBJ1-2|TRBV5-1|-
TGCGCCAGCAGCTTGGCCGGTACAGGGCTAATCTATGGCTACACCTTC
CASSLAGTGLIYGYTF
>few|TRBJ2-5|TRBV7-3|TRBD2
TGTGCCAGCACCGGGGTTAGCGGGGGGGTAGAGACCCAGTACTTC
CASTGVSGGVETQYF
>few|TRBJ2-7|TRBV20-1|-
TGCAGTGCTAGAGCTCTGCGGGGCGAGCAGTACTTC
CSARALRGEQYF